This T cell receptor beta chain is from a study of cytomegalovirus exposure and HLA in healthy donors. Study findings and constraints: A later analysis linked a missense DCLRE1C variant to TCR beta V- and J-gene trimming. A few CMV-associated chains proved CMV antigen-specific in vitro.

To note about this clone: As yet, its antigen is unknown.

V lost 4 bases, J lost 6 bases, and 6 bases stayed unmatched. Germline lookup yields CDR1 SGHRS and CDR2 YFSETQ. The CDR3 length is 14 residues. The PCR had 60 Vbeta and 13 Jbeta primers. Under the authors' procedure: In a later analysis, 75 million to 95 million unique TCR beta chains included roughly 11 million shared by two or more donors. Libraries were prepared by immunoSEQ multiplex PCR; TCRdb keeps only in-frame clonotypes and omits some of them. V and J calls and clone size come straight from that table; D and trimming were deduced from the DNA. The sample has roughly 290,000 clones, over 85% seen once.

This receptor was obtained from a young woman in good health and CMV-seronegative. The J gene is TRBJ1-5, the V gene TRBV5-1; 8 nucleotides align to TRBD1. The sample was PBMCs. The CDR3 nucleotides are TGCGCCAGCAGCGTAGGACAGGGAGGTCAGCCCCAGCATTTT. This translates into CASSVGQGGQPQHF.